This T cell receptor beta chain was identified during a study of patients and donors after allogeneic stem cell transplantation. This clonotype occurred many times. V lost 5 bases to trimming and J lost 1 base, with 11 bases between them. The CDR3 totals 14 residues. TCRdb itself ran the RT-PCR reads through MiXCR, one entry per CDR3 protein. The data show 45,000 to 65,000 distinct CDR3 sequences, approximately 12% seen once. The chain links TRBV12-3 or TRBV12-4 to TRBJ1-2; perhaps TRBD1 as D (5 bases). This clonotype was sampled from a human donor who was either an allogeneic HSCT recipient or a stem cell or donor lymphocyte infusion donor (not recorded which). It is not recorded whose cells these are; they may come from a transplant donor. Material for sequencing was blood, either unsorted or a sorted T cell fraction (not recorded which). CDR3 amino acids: CASSRQYFNYGYTF. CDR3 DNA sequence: TGTGCCAGCAGTCGACAGTACTTTAACTATGGCTACACCTTC.